One sample yielded the 22 T cell receptor beta chains listed below, sequenced in a study of molecular identifiers for immune sequencing clone quantification. TCRdb re-derived calls from the PCR reads in MiXCR, one entry per CDR3 protein. The table has approximately 500,000 distinct CDR3 sequences, 20% to 25% seen once; the top ten hold about 0.8%. The specimen sequenced was naive CD8+ T cells from blood, with Jurkat cell RNA spiked in. The subset is: FACS-sorted CD8+CD4-CCR7+CD45RA+ naive T cells. The receptor source for this set is a human donor in good health. Some libraries in this study had Jurkat cell RNA spiked in.

Notes on this clonotype: This sequence may be a read error, since a much larger clone differs from it by one base. The genes are TRBV7-9 and TRBJ2-5, with D perhaps TRBD2 (6 bases). Looked up from germline, CDR1 is SEHNR and CDR2 is FQNEAQ (reference sequence). V lost 7 bases and J lost 0, with 15 bases in between. This CDR3 is 15 amino acids long. CDR3 protein: CASNGGRVHQETQYF. For the CDR3, the DNA is TGTGCCAGCAACGGAGGGAGAGTACACCAAGAGACCCAGTACTTC.

J is TRBJ2-1 and V is TRBV12-3 or TRBV12-4; 12 bases match TRBD2. Losses at the gene ends were 0 bases for V and 9 bases for J; bases not matched to a gene: 15. CDR3 length: 19 residues. The CDR3, as DNA: TGTGCCAGCAGTTTAGCGACCGGGACTAGCGGGCCGGGACGCGGTGAGCAGTTCTTC. It encodes CASSLATGTSGPGRGEQFF.

To note about this clonotype: A much larger clonotype is one base distant, so this may be a read error. The chain joins TRBV7-6 to TRBJ1-1; D gene uncertain. The length of the CDR3 is 15 residues. The germline V gene has CDR1 SGHVS and CDR2 FNYEAQ. The CDR3 DNA reads as TGTGCCTGCAGCTTAGTGGCAGAAGAAAACACTGAAGCTTTCTTT. Translation gives CACSLVAEENTEAFF.

The sample holds many counts of this clonotype. This chain connects TRBV2 to TRBJ2-3, with D possibly being TRBD2 (6 bases). Trimming cost V 6 bases and J 2 bases, with 24 bases left between them. This CDR3 has 18 amino acids. Germline-derived CDR1 and CDR2 are SNHLY and FYNNEI. CDR3 region: CASRSGATTPFATDTQYF. CDR3 nucleotides: TGTGCCAGCAGGTCGGGAGCTACGACGCCCTTTGCCACAGATACGCAGTATTTT.

This clonotype occurred a few times. The chain combines TRBV7-9 with TRBJ2-5, with 9 bases fitting TRBD2. Germline V gives CDR1 SEHNR, CDR2 FQNEAQ (reference sequence). Germline trimming cut 4 bases from V and 1 base from J; bases unmatched to any gene: 10. The CDR3 has 17 residues. The DNA of the CDR3 is TGTGCCAGCAGCTCGCTCTACTCACTAGCGGGCCAAGAGACCCAGTACTTC. This encodes CASSSLYSLAGQETQYF.

This clonotype was seen at least ten times. V and J are TRBV4-1 and TRBJ2-7; D gene ambiguous. V was cut by 5 bases and J by 0 bases, with 11 bases left in between. Germline CDR1 MGHRA, CDR2 YSYEKL. The CDR3 runs to 14 residues. As DNA, the CDR3 is TGCGCCAGCAGCGTTGGCAGCTTCTCCTACGAGCAGTACTTC. Residues: CASSVGSFSYEQYF.

The CDR3 here is CASSLETVESPPLHF. DNA for the CDR3: TGTGCCAGCAGCTTAGAGACAGTAGAAAGCCCACCCCTCCACTTT. The V call is TRBV11-2, the J call TRBJ1-6; a weak D match, TRBD1 (5 bases). The germline V gene has CDR1 SGHAT and CDR2 FQNNGV. Between the trimmed V and J ends, which lost 0 bases and 11 bases, there was a span of 14 bases. The CDR3 is 15 amino acids.

This clonotype showed up just a few times. The chain carries TRBV18 and TRBJ2-7; possibly TRBD1 for D (5 bases). The CDR3 length is 13 residues. Trimming took 3 bases from V and 6 from J, leaving 12 bases between them. The germline gives CDR1 KGHSH, CDR2 LQKENI. CDR3 nucleotides: TGTGCCAGCTCACCCCAGCCCGACAGCGAGCAGTACTTC. Protein: CASSPQPDSEQYF.

This clonotype was seen at least ten times. The rearrangement uses TRBV4-1 and TRBJ1-1; D gene ambiguous. The CDR3 covers 15 residues. The V gene's germline CDR1 is MGHRA and CDR2 YSYEKL. The ends were cut back, 2 bases at V and 4 bases at J, with 14 bases in the middle. CDR3 DNA: TGCGCCAGCAGCCAATTAGCCGGGATGGCCACTGAAGCTTTCTTT. It encodes CASSQLAGMATEAFF.

At least ten counts were recorded for this clonotype. The chain employs TRBV9 and TRBJ2-3; 9 nucleotides align to TRBD2. This CDR3 spans 16 amino acids. Germline V CDR1 and CDR2: SGDLS, YYNGEE. J gave up 3 bases and V 3 bases, and 8 bases lay outside the gene matches. DNA of the CDR3: TGTGCCAGCAGCGGTAGGTCAGGACTAGCGACAGATACGCAGTATTTT. This codes for CASSGRSGLATDTQYF.

At least ten counts were recorded for this clonotype. This chain connects TRBV7-8 to TRBJ2-7, with D maybe TRBD2 (5 bases). Germline V gives CDR1 SGHVS, CDR2 FQNEAQ. This CDR3 contains 13 residues. V lost 5 bases and J lost 3, with 11 bases in between. The CDR3 nucleotides read TGTGCCAGCAGCCTCCAAGAGGGCTACGAGCAGTACTTC. Protein: CASSLQEGYEQYF. Together with reference TRBV7-8 and TRBJ2-7, the CDR3 gives the full variable domain: GAGVSQSPRYKVAKRGQDVALRCDPISGHVSLFWYQQALGQGPEFLTYFQNEAQLDKSGLPSDRFFAERPEGSVSTLKIQRTQQEDSAVYLCASSLQEGYEQYFGPGTRLTVT.

Turning to this clonotype: A junction end diverges from the germline sequence, so it may reflect a read error. The chain carries TRBV20-1 and TRBJ2-3; 10 bases are a match to TRBD2. This CDR3 comprises 17 residues. Germline V gene data show CDR1 as DFQATT and CDR2 as SNEGSKA (reference sequence). The CDR3 DNA follows: TGCAGTGCTAGAGATTCTAGCGGGGGTCACAGCACAGATACGCGGTATTTT. Its protein product is CSARDSSGGHSTDTRYF.

The chain combines TRBV28 with TRBJ1-5, with D perhaps TRBD1 (6 bases). V gave up 6 bases and J gave up 2 bases, with 20 bases separating them. This CDR3 region has 17 residues. Germline CDR1 is MDHEN and CDR2 is SYDVKM. The CDR3 sequence is CASSLVGGPYCNQPQHF. CDR3 sequence (DNA): TGTGCCAGCAGCTTAGTTGGGGGGCCGTATTGCAATCAGCCCCAGCATTTT.

This clonotype was found a few times. The rearrangement uses TRBV4-3 and TRBJ2-5, with a weak D call TRBD2 (5 bases). Germline V CDR1 and CDR2: LGHNA, YSLEER. Trimming took 0 bases from V and 3 from J, leaving 11 bases between them. The CDR3 runs to 15 residues. The CDR3 loop is CASSQEEGWEETQYF. The DNA for the CDR3 is TGCGCCAGCAGCCAAGAAGAGGGTTGGGAAGAGACCCAGTACTTC.

This clonotype has only a few counts. The V gene is TRBV7-8, the J gene TRBJ1-2; 12 bases map to TRBD1. This CDR3 has 14 residues. Germline V CDR1 and CDR2: SGHVS, FQNEAQ. The V and J ends lost 5 bases and 8 bases, in that order; junction bases with no gene match: 6. CDR3 amino acids: CASSHGTGGRGYTF. The CDR3 coding sequence is TGTGCCAGCAGCCACGGGACAGGGGGCCGGGGCTACACCTTC.

This clonotype was found many times. This chain uses TRBV25-1 with TRBJ1-5; no clear D gene. V was cut by 3 bases and J by 0 bases, with 18 bases left in between. Germline CDR1 reads MGHDK; CDR2 reads SYGVNS. The CDR3 length is 18 residues. Here the CDR3 DNA reads TGTGCCAGCAGTGATCCGAGACTTGTGGAGGATAGCAATCAGCCCCAGCATTTT. Protein: CASSDPRLVEDSNQPQHF.

This clonotype was seen a few times. Being one base from a much bigger clone, this may be a read error. The rearrangement uses TRBV6-5 and TRBJ2-7; a weak D match, TRBD2 (5 bases). CDR3 length: 14 amino acids. Germline V gene data show CDR1 as MNHEY and CDR2 as SVGAGI. V gave up 2 bases and J gave up 3 bases, with 11 bases separating them. The CDR3 region is CASSYHSGSYEQYF. DNA for the CDR3: TGTGCCAGCAGTTACCACTCGGGAAGCTACGAGCAGTACTTC.

The table lists this clonotype with a few counts. The V gene is TRBV5-4, the J gene TRBJ2-5; possible D gene TRBD2, 6 bases. This CDR3 comprises 14 residues. Between the trimmed V and J ends, which lost 2 bases and 5 bases, there was a span of 13 bases. Germline V lookup: CDR1 SGHNT, CDR2 YYREEE (reference sequence). The CDR3 DNA reads as TGTGCCAGCAGCTTCGGAGGGTTGGGGGAGACCCAGTACTTC. Translated: CASSFGGLGETQYF.

The sample holds a few counts of this clonotype. This rearrangement joins TRBV27 to TRBJ2-3, with 7 bases aligning to TRBD2. The length of the CDR3 is 15 residues. The V and J ends lost 5 bases and 2 bases, in that order; junction bases with no gene match: 7. CDR1 MNHEY and CDR2 SMNVEV come from the germline V gene (reference sequence). CDR3 sequence reads: CASSPGTTNTDTQYF. The CDR3 DNA follows: TGTGCCAGCAGTCCCGGGACTACTAACACAGATACGCAGTATTTT.

This clonotype occurred many times. V is TRBV6-2 or TRBV6-3 and J is TRBJ1-1; perhaps TRBD1 as D (5 bases). There are 14 residues in the CDR3. V was shortened by 5 bases and J by 4 bases, with 14 bases between the two germline ends. Germline assignment: CDR1 MNHEY and CDR2 SVGEGT. CDR3 nucleotide sequence: TGTGCCAGCAGTCCGGCGGGGGGAGGCACTGAAGCTTTCTTT. Translated, it gives CASSPAGGGTEAFF.

The table lists this clonotype with many counts. CDR3 sequence (DNA): TGCAGCGGTGATGGGCCAGATACGCAGTATTTT. It encodes CSGDGPDTQYF. The gene calls are TRBV29-1 and TRBJ2-3; D is undetermined. CDR3 size: 11 residues. Germline CDR1 is SQVTM and CDR2 is ANQGSEA. The V and J ends lost 7 bases and 4 bases respectively, with 9 bases between them.

This clonotype came up a few times. The genes are TRBV13 and TRBJ1-1; 8 bases line up with TRBD1. V trimming: 5 bases; J trimming: 5 bases; junction bases outside the gene matches: 7. CDR3 size: 14 residues. Germline loops: CDR1 PRHDT, CDR2 FYEKMQ (reference sequence). The CDR3 sequence: CASSPSYRGTEAFF. CDR3 nucleotide sequence: TGTGCCAGCAGCCCATCCTACAGGGGGACTGAAGCTTTCTTT.